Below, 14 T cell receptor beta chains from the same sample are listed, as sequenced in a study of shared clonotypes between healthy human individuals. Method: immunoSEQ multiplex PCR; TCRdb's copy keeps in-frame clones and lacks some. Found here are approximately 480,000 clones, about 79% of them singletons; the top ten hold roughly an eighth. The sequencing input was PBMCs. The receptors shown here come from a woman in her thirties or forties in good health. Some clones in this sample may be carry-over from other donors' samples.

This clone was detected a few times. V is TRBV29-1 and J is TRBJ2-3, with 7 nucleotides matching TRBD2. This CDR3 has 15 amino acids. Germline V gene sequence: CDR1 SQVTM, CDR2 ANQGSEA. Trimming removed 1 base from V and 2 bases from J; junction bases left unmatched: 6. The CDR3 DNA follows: TGCAGCGTTGAAGGGGGACTAAGCTCCACAGATACGCAGTATTTT. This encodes CSVEGGLSSTDTQYF.

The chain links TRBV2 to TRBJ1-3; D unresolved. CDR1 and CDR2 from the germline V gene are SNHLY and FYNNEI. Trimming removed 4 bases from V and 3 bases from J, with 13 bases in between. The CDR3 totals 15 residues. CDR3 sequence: CASSGGRGSGNTIYF. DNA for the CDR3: TGTGCCAGCAGTGGAGGACGAGGGAGTGGAAACACCATATATTTT.

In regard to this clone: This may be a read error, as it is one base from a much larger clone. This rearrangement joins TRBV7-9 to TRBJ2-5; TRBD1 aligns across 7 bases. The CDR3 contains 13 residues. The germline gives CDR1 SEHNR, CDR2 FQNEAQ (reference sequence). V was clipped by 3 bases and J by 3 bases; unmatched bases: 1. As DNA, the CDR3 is TGTGCCAGCAGCTTTACAGGGGAAGAGACCCAGTACTTC. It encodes CASSFTGEETQYF.

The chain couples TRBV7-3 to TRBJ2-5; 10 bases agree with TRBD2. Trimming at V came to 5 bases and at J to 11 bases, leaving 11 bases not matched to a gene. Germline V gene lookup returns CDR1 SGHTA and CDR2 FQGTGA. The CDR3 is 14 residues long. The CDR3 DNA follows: TGTGCCAGCAGCCCCCGATTAGCGGGAGGAAAGCAGTACTTC. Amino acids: CASSPRLAGGKQYF.

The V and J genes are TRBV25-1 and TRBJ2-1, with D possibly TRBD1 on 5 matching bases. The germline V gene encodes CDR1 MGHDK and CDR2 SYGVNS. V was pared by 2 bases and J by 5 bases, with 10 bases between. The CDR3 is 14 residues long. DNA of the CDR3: TGTGCCAGCAGTGAACAGCCAGGGCACAATGAGCAGTTCTTC. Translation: CASSEQPGHNEQFF. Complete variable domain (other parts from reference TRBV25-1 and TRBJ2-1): EADIYQTPRYLVIGTGKKITLECSQTMGHDKMYWYQQDPGMELHLIHYSYGVNSTEKGDLSSESTVSRIRTEHFPLTLESARPSHTSQYLCASSEQPGHNEQFFGPGTRLTVL.

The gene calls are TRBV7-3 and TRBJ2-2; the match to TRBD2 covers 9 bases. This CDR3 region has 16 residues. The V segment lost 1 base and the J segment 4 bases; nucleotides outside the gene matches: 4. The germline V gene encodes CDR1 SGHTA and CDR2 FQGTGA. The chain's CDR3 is CASSLIIAGATGELFF. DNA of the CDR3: TGTGCCAGCAGCTTAATAATAGCGGGAGCCACCGGGGAGCTGTTTTTT.

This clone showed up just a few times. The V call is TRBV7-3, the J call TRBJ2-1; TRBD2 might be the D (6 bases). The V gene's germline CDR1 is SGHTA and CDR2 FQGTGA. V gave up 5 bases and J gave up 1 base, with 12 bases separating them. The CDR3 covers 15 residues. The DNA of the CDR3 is TGTGCCAGCAGCCACGTTCTAGCGTCCTACAATGAGCAGTTCTTC. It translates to CASSHVLASYNEQFF.

The chain's CDR3 is CASSPRDRGPFF. The CDR3 DNA sequence: TGTGCCAGCAGCCCCCGGGACAGGGGGCCGTTCTTC. The V call is TRBV7-2, the J call TRBJ2-1, with 12 positions matching TRBD1. This CDR3 has 12 amino acids. Germline CDR1 and CDR2: SGHTA and FQGNSA. V trimming: 5 bases; J trimming: 15 bases; junction bases outside the gene matches: 5.

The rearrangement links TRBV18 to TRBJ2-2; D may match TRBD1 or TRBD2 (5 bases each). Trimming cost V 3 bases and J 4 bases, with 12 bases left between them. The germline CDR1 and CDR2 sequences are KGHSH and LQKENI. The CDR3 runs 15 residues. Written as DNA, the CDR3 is TGTGCCAGCTCACCCCGGGACGACGCCACCGGGGAGCTGTTTTTT. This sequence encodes CASSPRDDATGELFF.

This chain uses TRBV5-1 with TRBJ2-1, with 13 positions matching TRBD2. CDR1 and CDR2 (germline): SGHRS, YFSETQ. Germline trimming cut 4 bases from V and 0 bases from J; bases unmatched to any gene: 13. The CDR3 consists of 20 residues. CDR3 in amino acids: CASSPRPRTSGSYSYNEQFF. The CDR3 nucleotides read TGCGCCAGCAGCCCACGACCTAGGACTAGCGGGAGCTACTCCTACAATGAGCAGTTCTTC.

The DNA of the CDR3 is TGCGCCAGTATATGGCAGGGGTCGTCGAATGAGCAGTTCTTC. Translating it yields CASIWQGSSNEQFF. The rearrangement joins TRBV10-2 to TRBJ2-1; TRBD1 is a possible D gene (6 bases). Looked up from germline, CDR1 is WSHSY and CDR2 is SAAADI. The CDR3 sequence is 14 residues long. V was clipped by 9 bases and J by 7 bases, with 19 bases between them.

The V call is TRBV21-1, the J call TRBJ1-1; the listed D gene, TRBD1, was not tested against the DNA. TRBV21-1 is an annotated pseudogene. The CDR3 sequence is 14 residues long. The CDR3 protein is CASSNPDREFGAFF. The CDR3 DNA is TGTGCCAGCAGCAACCCGGACAGGGAGTTTGGGGCTTTCTTT.

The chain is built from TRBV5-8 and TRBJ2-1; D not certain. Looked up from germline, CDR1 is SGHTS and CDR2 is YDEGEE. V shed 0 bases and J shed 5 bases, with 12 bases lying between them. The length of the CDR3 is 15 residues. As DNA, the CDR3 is TGTGCCAGCAGCTTGGTCCGTGAGGTCCACAATGAGCAGTTCTTC. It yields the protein CASSLVREVHNEQFF.

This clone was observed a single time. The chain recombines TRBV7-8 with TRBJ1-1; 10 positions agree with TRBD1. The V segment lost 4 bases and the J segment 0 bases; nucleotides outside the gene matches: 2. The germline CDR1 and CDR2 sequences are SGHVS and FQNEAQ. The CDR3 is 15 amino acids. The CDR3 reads CASSWGQGMNTEAFF. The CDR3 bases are TGTGCCAGCAGCTGGGGACAGGGGATGAACACTGAAGCTTTCTTT.